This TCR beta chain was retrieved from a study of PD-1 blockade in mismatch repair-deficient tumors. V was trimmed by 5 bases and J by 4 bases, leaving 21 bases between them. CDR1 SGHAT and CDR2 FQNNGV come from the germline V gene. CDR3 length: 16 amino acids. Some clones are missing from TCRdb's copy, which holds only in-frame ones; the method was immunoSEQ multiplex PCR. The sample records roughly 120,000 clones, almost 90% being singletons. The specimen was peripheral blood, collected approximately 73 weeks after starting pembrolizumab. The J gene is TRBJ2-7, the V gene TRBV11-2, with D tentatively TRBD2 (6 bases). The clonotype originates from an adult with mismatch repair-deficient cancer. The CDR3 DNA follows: TGTGCCAGCAGCCCATCCCCCTGGGACTCGACTTACGAGCAGTACTTC. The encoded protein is CASSPSPWDSTYEQYF.